Each of the 19 T cell receptor beta chains below was sequenced from the same sample in a study of T-cell memory formation after mild COVID-19. TCRdb re-derived calls from the 5' RACE reads in MiXCR, one entry per CDR3 protein. The sample records about 560,000 distinct CDR3 sequences, 15% to 20% being singletons. Sequences were obtained from PBMCs or a T cell subset sorted from them (not recorded which). These TCRs come from an adult woman who had mild COVID-19 (a few samples of this study predate the infection). Cell type and time point are not known.

The V gene is TRBV15, the J gene TRBJ2-2, with TRBD2 identical over 8 bases. The CDR3 covers 16 residues. CDR1 LNHNV and CDR2 YYDKDF come from the germline V gene (reference sequence). The ends lost 8 bases at V and 2 bases at J; junction bases unmatched: 10. Here the CDR3 reads CATGPGLAENTGELFF. The CDR3 DNA reads as TGTGCCACCGGACCCGGACTAGCTGAAAACACCGGGGAGCTGTTTTTT.

This clonotype has at least ten counts. The chain couples TRBV20-1 to TRBJ2-7; 7 bases are shared with TRBD1. V shed 2 bases and J 3 bases; nucleotides not matched to a gene: 7. CDR1 and CDR2 (germline): DFQATT, SNEGSKA (reference sequence). CDR3 length: 14 amino acids. In nucleotides, the CDR3 is TGCAGTGCTAGATCCCGGGACAGTTACTACGAGCAGTACTTC. Residues: CSARSRDSYYEQYF.

The chain has TRBV6-5 and TRBJ2-7; 8 nucleotides line up with TRBD2. CDR1 and CDR2 from the germline V gene are MNHEY and SVGAGI. The CDR3 loop spans 15 amino acids. V was pared by 7 bases and J by 2 bases, with 10 bases of the junction left unmatched. CDR3: CASTEGLGNTYEQYF. In DNA, the CDR3 is TGTGCCAGCACCGAGGGACTAGGGAACACCTACGAGCAGTACTTC.

This clonotype was counted between two and nine times. The chain employs TRBV20-1 and TRBJ2-7; D might be TRBD1 (6 bases). CDR3 length: 15 amino acids. Germline V CDR1 and CDR2: DFQATT, SNEGSKA (reference sequence). V shed 2 bases and J shed 5 bases, with 19 bases lying between them. For the CDR3, the DNA is TGCAGTGCTAGAAGTGATAGGGGACAAATCAACGAGCAGTACTTC. Protein sequence: CSARSDRGQINEQYF.

This clonotype came up a few times. The genes are TRBV9 and TRBJ1-2; possibly TRBD1 for D (5 bases). Trimming removed 3 bases at V and 4 bases at J, with 22 bases between. Germline V CDR1 and CDR2: SGDLS, YYNGEE. This CDR3 region has 17 residues. CDR3 DNA sequence: TGTGCCAGCAGCGGAGGACCAGACAGCCAAATTGCCTATGGCTACACCTTC. Translation gives CASSGGPDSQIAYGYTF.

This clonotype was picked up many times. The V and J genes are TRBV7-6 and TRBJ2-3, with D perhaps TRBD1 (5 bases). V was pared by 1 base and J by 4 bases, with 9 bases between. The germline V gene encodes CDR1 SGHVS and CDR2 FNYEAQ. The CDR3 is 14 residues long. The CDR3 loop is CASSLGQGPDTQYF. For the CDR3, the DNA is TGTGCCAGCAGCTTAGGGCAGGGCCCAGATACGCAGTATTTT.

The gene calls are TRBV7-2 and TRBJ1-2; 12 bases are shared with TRBD1. CDR1 is SGHTA and CDR2 is FQGNSA in the germline V gene. The CDR3 has 16 amino acids. The ends lost 2 bases at V and 3 bases at J; junction bases unmatched: 4. The CDR3 DNA sequence: TGTGCCAGCAGCTTAATGGGGACAGGGGGCTACTATGGCTACACCTTC. This codes for CASSLMGTGGYYGYTF.

The table lists this clonotype with a few counts. V usage is TRBV6-2 or TRBV6-3 and J usage is TRBJ2-5, with TRBD2 matching 11 bases. Trimming at V came to 4 bases and at J to 1 base, leaving 2 bases not matched to a gene. The CDR3 loop spans 15 amino acids. Germline CDR1 is MNHEY and CDR2 is SVGEGT. This chain's CDR3 is CASSSGTSGQETQYF. CDR3 bases: TGTGCCAGCAGTTCCGGGACTAGCGGCCAAGAGACCCAGTACTTC.

The rearrangement links TRBV7-9 to TRBJ1-1; tentative D call: TRBD1 (5 bases). The CDR3 is 14 amino acids. From germline, CDR1 is SEHNR and CDR2 FQNEAQ (reference sequence). Trimming shortened V by 5 bases and J by 1 base, and 11 bases separated the two germline ends. The CDR3 reads CASSPWDGNTEAFF. CDR3 sequence (DNA): TGTGCCAGCAGCCCCTGGGACGGGAACACTGAAGCTTTCTTT.

The chain joins TRBV5-1 to TRBJ2-1; D is perhaps TRBD1 or TRBD2 (5 bases each). V lost 7 bases and J 7 bases, leaving 18 bases between the germline ends. Germline assignment: CDR1 SGHRS and CDR2 YFSETQ. CDR3 length equals 14 residues. CDR3 sequence (DNA): TGCGCCAGCCTCATGGGGCCTGGGGGAAATGAGCAGTTCTTC. Translation: CASLMGPGGNEQFF.

In this sample, this clonotype turned up a few times. The rearrangement joins TRBV6-5 to TRBJ2-3, with D maybe TRBD1 (6 bases). V was pared by 7 bases and J by 2 bases, with 13 bases between. Germline-derived CDR1 and CDR2 are MNHEY and SVGAGI. The CDR3 length is 14 residues. The CDR3 DNA follows: TGTGCCAGCAAACCAGGGGTCCTCACAGATACGCAGTATTTT. Protein product: CASKPGVLTDTQYF.

This clonotype has only one observation. The chain carries TRBV12-3 or TRBV12-4 and TRBJ2-3, with TRBD2 identical over 9 bases. This CDR3 spans 15 amino acids. V lost 8 bases to trimming and J lost 4 bases; unmatched junction nucleotides: 10. The CDR3 reads CASSLGTSLADTQYF. The CDR3 DNA is TGTGCCAGCTCCCTGGGGACTAGCCTCGCAGATACGCAGTATTTT.

This rearrangement joins TRBV6-4 to TRBJ2-7, with 7 positions matching TRBD1. Germline values: CDR1 MRHNA, CDR2 SNTAGT. The ends lost 2 bases at V and 5 bases at J; junction bases unmatched: 3. The CDR3 runs to 13 residues. The CDR3 DNA reads as TGTGCCAGCAGTGACCTACAGGGGAACGAGCAGTACTTC. Its protein is CASSDLQGNEQYF.

The chain employs TRBV12-3 or TRBV12-4 and TRBJ2-2, with D possibly matching TRBD2 (5 bases). The length of the CDR3 is 12 residues. Trimming took off 6 bases at V and 7 bases at J, with 9 bases between the two ends. CDR3 in amino acids: CASREDGGELFF. The CDR3 bases are TGTGCCAGCAGGGAGGATGGCGGGGAGCTGTTTTTT.

This clonotype was seen a few times. The chain's CDR3 is CASSPPRLAGPFQFF. CDR3 nucleotide sequence: TGTGCCAGCAGTCCCCCCCGACTAGCGGGACCCTTCCAGTTCTTC. The V and J genes are TRBV11-2 and TRBJ2-1; TRBD2 aligns across 11 bases. CDR1 SGHAT and CDR2 FQNNGV come from the germline V gene. The CDR3 totals 15 residues. V lost 6 bases, J lost 13 bases, and 14 bases stayed unmatched.

The V gene is TRBV7-2, the J gene TRBJ1-1, with D perhaps TRBD1 (5 bases). Germline V lookup: CDR1 SGHTA, CDR2 FQGNSA. With 1 base removed from V and 1 base from J, the gap between germline ends came to 10 bases. CDR3 length equals 15 residues. This chain's CDR3 is CASSLGGTTNTEAFF. CDR3 coding DNA: TGTGCCAGCAGCTTAGGGGGGACGACGAACACTGAAGCTTTCTTT.

V usage is TRBV29-1 and J usage is TRBJ2-7, with 7 bases identical to TRBD2. Germline V lookup: CDR1 SQVTM, CDR2 ANQGSEA. This CDR3 is built from 14 residues. With V trimmed by 6 bases and J by 5 bases, 13 bases remained unmatched. CDR3 amino acids: CSVYWEGPPDEQYF. The CDR3 DNA reads TGCAGCGTGTACTGGGAGGGCCCTCCCGACGAGCAGTACTTC.

This clonotype was picked up a small number of times. The gene calls are TRBV9 and TRBJ2-5, with TRBD2 identical over 7 bases. The CDR3 is made up of 14 amino acids. CDR1 and CDR2 (germline): SGDLS, YYNGEE. V was clipped by 7 bases and J by 1 base; unmatched bases: 7. The CDR3 sequence: CASRWGGSQETQYF. The CDR3 DNA reads TGTGCCAGCCGTTGGGGGGGGAGCCAAGAGACCCAGTACTTC.

The chain has TRBV6-2 or TRBV6-3 and TRBJ2-1; 7 bases agree with TRBD2. Looked up from germline, CDR1 is MNHEY and CDR2 is SVGEGT. Trimming at V came to 0 bases and at J to 9 bases, leaving 5 bases not matched to a gene. CDR3 size: 14 residues. CDR3 amino acids: CASSYSTSFGEQFF. The CDR3 DNA is TGTGCCAGCAGTTACTCGACTAGCTTCGGTGAGCAGTTCTTC.